The 25 T cell receptor beta chains below come from one sample, sequenced in a study of tumor and adjacent non-tumor tissue in lung cancer. TCRbeta libraries were built with three rounds of nested PCR, modified from ARM-PCR. One entry per CDR3 protein, called by TCRdb with MiXCR from the multiplex PCR reads. The table lists tens of thousands of distinct CDR3 sequences, around three quarters of them singletons. No cell sorting was done before RNA was extracted from the tissue. More than 3 cm separated this lung sample from the edge of the tumor. The specimen sequenced was distant non-tumor lung tissue. The source is a woman aged 60-70 years with non-small cell lung cancer.

In this sample, this clonotype turned up many times. A much more abundant neighbour one base away suggests this may be a read error. The genes are TRBV4-3 and TRBJ2-7, with D maybe TRBD1 (6 bases). Germline CDR1 is LGHNA and CDR2 is YSLEER. The CDR3 loop spans 16 amino acids. Trimming cost V 0 bases and J 2 bases, with 14 bases left between them. The CDR3 sequence: CASSQDNGQRAYEQYF. The CDR3 DNA reads as TGCGCCAGCAGCCAAGATAACGGACAGAGGGCCTACGAGCAGTACTTC.

The chain is built from TRBV29-1 and TRBJ1-3, with a tentative D call TRBD1 (5 bases). This CDR3 contains 14 residues. Per germline, CDR1 SQVTM and CDR2 ANQGSEA. Trimming took off 7 bases at V and 4 bases at J, with 17 bases between the two ends. The CDR3 sequence is CSAGAGMAGNTIYF. The CDR3 DNA reads TGCAGCGCTGGGGCAGGGATGGCCGGAAACACCATATATTTT.

The genes are TRBV5-1 and TRBJ1-4; a possible D gene is TRBD1 (5 bases). The CDR3 is made up of 15 amino acids. V was trimmed by 5 bases and J by 2 bases, leaving 13 bases between them. CDR1 is SGHRS, CDR2 YFSETQ, per germline. The CDR3, as DNA: TGCGCCAGCAGATCGGAGGCAGGGACTAATGAAAAACTGTTTTTT. This codes for CASRSEAGTNEKLFF.

This clonotype was counted many times. This chain uses TRBV28 with TRBJ2-3; TRBD2 matches 7 bases. Germline CDR1 and CDR2: MDHEN and SYDVKM. There are 16 residues in the CDR3. V trimming: 6 bases; J trimming: 1 base; junction bases outside the gene matches: 10. This chain's CDR3 is CASSSPGTTGTDTQYF. CDR3 nucleotide sequence: TGTGCCAGCAGCTCACCCGGGACTACCGGCACAGATACGCAGTATTTT.

With regard to this clonotype: This CDR3 is missing its conserved last phenylalanine or tryptophan, likely due to a read error. Here the CDR3 DNA reads TGTGCCAGCGGTTATTCCACAGGGTTGGGCGGTGGCTACACCCTC. It is translated as CASGYSTGLGGGYTL. This rearrangement joins TRBV6-6 to TRBJ1-2; weak D call: TRBD1 (6 bases). The CDR3 covers 15 residues. Per the germline V gene, CDR1 is MNHNY and CDR2 is SVGAGI (reference sequence).

This clonotype was recorded only once. V is TRBV2 and J is TRBJ1-2; D ambiguous. The CDR3 spans 11 residues. Germline V lookup: CDR1 SNHLY, CDR2 FYNNEI. V shed 4 bases and J shed 5 bases, with 5 bases lying between them. The CDR3 loop is CASSVRYGYTF. The CDR3 DNA is TGTGCCAGCAGTGTGCGGTATGGCTACACCTTC.

Turning to this clonotype: A much larger clone sits a single nucleotide away, making a read error possible. This chain links TRBV28 with TRBJ1-2, with D hard to call. Trimming stripped 7 bases from V and 9 bases from J, with 18 bases between. CDR3 length: 13 residues. Germline V gene lookup returns CDR1 MDHEN and CDR2 SYDVKM. Here the CDR3 reads CASTGILAHSYTF. In DNA, the CDR3 is TGTGCCAGCACCGGGATTCTCGCCCATAGCTACACCTTC.

This clonotype showed up just a few times. An end of the junction differs from the germline gene, which may be a read error. This chain joins TRBV4-3 and TRBJ2-6, with 7 bases fitting TRBD1. Germline loops: CDR1 LGHNA, CDR2 YSLEER. This CDR3 is 19 amino acids long. Written as DNA, the CDR3 is TGCGCCAGTAGCCAAGGAACAGGGGAACGTAGGTCTCGGGCCAACGTCCTGACTTTC. Protein product: CASSQGTGERRSRANVLTF.

A note on this clonotype: Without the conserved terminal phenylalanine or tryptophan, this CDR3 likely stems from a read error. This sequence joins TRBV4-3 and TRBJ2-4; the D is unclear. There are 17 residues in the CDR3. Deletions cut 0 bases from V and 9 bases from J, with 21 bases between. Germline V gives CDR1 LGHNA, CDR2 YSLEER. CDR3 nucleotides: TGCGCCAGCAGCCAAGATATTGGGGAATTGGGTCAAAGCATTCAGTACTTA. This gives the protein CASSQDIGELGQSIQYL.

This clonotype is labeled as medium-sized. This chain connects TRBV11-2 to TRBJ2-3, with TRBD1 matching over 7 bases. This CDR3 comprises 16 residues. V lost 5 bases to trimming and J lost 7 bases; unmatched junction nucleotides: 15. Per the germline V gene, CDR1 is SGHAT and CDR2 is FQNNGV. CDR3 residues: CASSPKSGTEVYTQYF. For the CDR3, the DNA is TGTGCCAGCAGCCCCAAATCCGGGACAGAAGTTTATACGCAGTATTTT.

Comment on this clonotype: The final CDR3 position lacks the conserved phenylalanine or tryptophan, pointing to a likely read error. CDR3 in DNA: TGCAGCGTTTTTGGGGGCACGTATGGCTACACCTCC. This codes for CSVFGGTYGYTS. The chain carries TRBV29-1 and TRBJ1-2, with TRBD1 as a possible D gene (6 bases). The CDR3 contains 12 residues. The V gene lost 5 bases and the J gene lost 5 bases, with 12 bases spanning the gap. Germline V gene sequence: CDR1 SQVTM, CDR2 ANQGSEA.

Comment on this clonotype: With a much larger clone just one base away, this may be a read error. As DNA, the CDR3 is TGTGCCAGCAGTTTATGGGCCAGGAAAGAGACCCAGTACTTC. This codes for CASSLWARKETQYF. This chain links TRBV28 with TRBJ2-5; D not resolved. The germline V gene encodes CDR1 MDHEN and CDR2 SYDVKM. The CDR3 spans 14 residues. V lost 0 bases and J 3 bases, leaving 8 bases between the germline ends.

This clonotype was detected ten times or more. This sequence joins TRBV4-3 and TRBJ2-1; TRBD2 aligns across 9 bases. V dropped 0 bases and J dropped 5; count of bases not matched to a gene: 8. The CDR3 sequence is 17 residues long. Germline CDR1 LGHNA, CDR2 YSLEER. CDR3 in DNA: TGCGCCAGCAGCCAAGAGCTCGGGCGGGGGGGGCACAATGAGCAGTTCTTC. Its protein product is CASSQELGRGGHNEQFF.

This clonotype was recorded at least ten times. This rearrangement joins TRBV6-1 to TRBJ2-7; D call uncertain. V lost 6 bases and J lost 7, with 13 bases in between. CDR1 and CDR2 from the germline V gene are MNHNS and SASEGT. The CDR3 sequence is 12 residues long. CDR3 nucleotides: TGTGCCAGCAGCCCCATCGGTGAGGAGCAGTACTTC. Translation gives CASSPIGEEQYF.

For this clonotype: One end of the junction varies from germline; a read error may be responsible. J is TRBJ1-4 and V is TRBV29-1, with a possible D match to TRBD1 (5 bases). CDR1 is SQVTM and CDR2 is ANQGSEA in the germline V gene. The CDR3 runs 13 residues. The CDR3 sequence is CSAAGFGNDKLFF. DNA for the CDR3: TGTAGCGCCGCAGGGTTCGGGAATGATAAACTGTTTTTT. Full variable domain (rest looked up from reference TRBV29-1 and TRBJ1-4): SAVISQKPSRDICQRGTSLTIQCQVDSQVTMMFWYRQQPGQSLTLIATANQGSEATYESGFVIDKFPISRPNLTFSTLTVSNMSPEDSSIYLCSAAGFGNDKLFFGSGTQLSVL.

Regarding this clonotype: At one of its ends the junction is not consistent with the germline gene, which may arise from a read error. This chain links TRBV5-8 with TRBJ1-5; no firm D call. CDR1 and CDR2 from the germline V gene are SGHTS and YDEGEE. This CDR3 comprises 15 residues. This chain's CDR3 is CASSPDGRSNQPQHF. DNA of the CDR3: TGTGCTAGCAGCCCGGACGGAAGAAGCAATCAGCCCCAGCATTTT. Supplemented by reference TRBV5-8 and TRBJ1-5, the full variable domain reads EAGVTQSPTHLIKTRGQQATLRCSPISGHTSVYWYQQALGLGLQFLLWYDEGEERNRGNFPPRFSGRQFPNYSSELNVNALELEDSALYLCASSPDGRSNQPQHFGDGTRLSIL.

This clonotype was seen a few times. A read error may account for a junction end that differs from germline. V gene TRBV6-1 combines with J gene TRBJ1-4; D possibly corresponds to TRBD1 (5 bases). This CDR3 has 16 residues. Germline-derived CDR1 and CDR2 are MNHNS and SASEGT. Here the CDR3 DNA reads TGTGCCGGCAGTTCGGCGGGGAAACAGGCTAATGAAAAACTGTTTTTT. This translates into CAGSSAGKQANEKLFF.

The chain combines TRBV29-1 with TRBJ2-7; D is undetermined. Trimming took 6 bases from V and 5 from J, leaving 14 bases between them. The CDR3 covers 12 residues. Looked up from germline, CDR1 is SQVTM and CDR2 is ANQGSEA. The CDR3 is CSVTRLGNEQYF. The CDR3 DNA is TGCAGCGTCACAAGACTGGGGAACGAGCAGTACTTC.

Comments on this clonotype: This likely comes from a read error, as the CDR3 has no conserved phenylalanine or tryptophan at its end. The rearrangement links TRBV6-2 or TRBV6-3 to TRBJ2-7; 7 bases map to TRBD1. V lost 5 bases and J lost 1; bases outside the gene matches: 2. The germline V gene encodes CDR1 MNHEY and CDR2 SVGEGT. This CDR3 has 13 residues. The CDR3 reads CASSRQGSYEQYY. CDR3 bases: TGTGCCAGCAGTAGACAGGGATCCTACGAGCAGTACTAC.

The gene calls are TRBV6-1 and TRBJ2-4; D gene uncertain. CDR1 is MNHNS, CDR2 SASEGT, per germline. The CDR3 totals 16 residues. The CDR3 region is CVSSEPDKLAKNIQYF. CDR3 nucleotide sequence: TGTGTCAGTAGTGAACCCGACAAATTAGCCAAAAACATTCAGTACTTC.

The chain couples TRBV20-1 to TRBJ1-2, with D uncertain. V lost 6 bases, J lost 3 bases, and 11 bases lay in between. There are 12 residues in the CDR3. Germline-derived CDR1 and CDR2 are DFQATT and SNEGSKA (reference sequence). The CDR3 loop reads CSATPSYYGYTF. Written as DNA, the CDR3 is TGCAGTGCAACCCCAAGTTACTATGGCTACACCTTC.

At least ten counts were recorded for this clonotype. The chain links TRBV4-2 to TRBJ1-1; D call uncertain. Germline V gene lookup returns CDR1 LGHNA and CDR2 YNFKEQ. This CDR3 is 13 amino acids long. V shed 6 bases and J shed 4 bases, with 12 bases lying between them. CDR3: CASRQDRGTEAFF. In DNA form, the CDR3 reads TGTGCCAGCAGGCAGGACCGGGGCACTGAAGCTTTCTTT.

Points on this clonotype: It may be a read error: a sequence one base away is much more abundant. The rearrangement uses TRBV28 and TRBJ2-1; a possible D gene is TRBD1 (5 bases). Germline V gene sequence: CDR1 MDHEN, CDR2 SYDVKM. V lost 7 bases and J 3 bases, leaving 10 bases between the germline ends. This CDR3 region has 13 residues. CDR3 coding DNA: TGTGCCAGCAAACAGGAAGACTACAATGAGCAGTTCTTC. Encoded protein: CASKQEDYNEQFF.

To note about this clonotype: A clone one base away is much larger, so this may be a read error. The chain carries TRBV6-4 and TRBJ2-1; the D gene is possibly TRBD2 (6 bases). V shed 4 bases and J shed 6 bases, with 13 bases lying between them. The CDR3 spans 14 residues. CDR1 MRHNA and CDR2 SNTAGT come from the germline V gene. CDR3 sequence (DNA): TGTGCCAGCAGTGCCTCTGGAGGGGTCAATGAGCAGTTCTTC. Translation: CASSASGGVNEQFF.

As regards this clonotype: No conserved phenylalanine or tryptophan ends this CDR3, so it is likely a read error. The gene calls are TRBV10-2 and TRBJ2-3; D is ambiguous. The CDR3 length is 13 residues. Per the germline V gene, CDR1 is WSHSY and CDR2 is SAAADI. The V and J ends lost 0 bases and 7 bases respectively, with 8 bases between them. CDR3 protein: CASSESTTNTQYS. CDR3 nucleotide sequence: TGCGCCAGCAGTGAGTCGACAACGAATACGCAGTATTCT.